Each of the 22 T cell receptor beta chains below was sequenced from the same sample in a study of cytomegalovirus exposure and HLA in healthy donors. Vbeta (60) and Jbeta (13) primers were used in the PCR. Assay: immunoSEQ multiplex PCR; the TCRdb copy retains only in-frame clones and omits some. The sample has about 270,000 clones, more than 55% seen once. Source material: PBMCs. The receptors were gathered from a female donor in good health and CMV-seronegative.

V is TRBV28 and J is TRBJ2-3; D possibly corresponds to TRBD2 (6 bases). Germline values: CDR1 MDHEN, CDR2 SYDVKM. Trimming removed 3 bases from V and 4 bases from J, with 14 bases in between. This CDR3 contains 15 residues. For the CDR3, the DNA is TGTGCCAGCAGTTTCTTCCGCGCGGGGCCAGATACGCAGTATTTT. Protein product: CASSFFRAGPDTQYF.

This clone showed up just a few times. The chain carries TRBV5-4 and TRBJ2-6; D uncertain. CDR1 is SGHNT, CDR2 YYREEE, per germline (reference sequence). V gave up 3 bases and J gave up 1 base, with 8 bases separating them. The CDR3 is 15 amino acids. In nucleotides, the CDR3 is TGTGCCAGCAGCTACGGTGGTTCTGGGGCCAACGTCCTGACTTTC. Translation: CASSYGGSGANVLTF.

The gene calls are TRBV19 and TRBJ2-7; 7 nucleotides align to TRBD1. Per the germline V gene, CDR1 is LNHDA and CDR2 is SQIVND (reference sequence). The CDR3 totals 14 residues. Trimming cost V 6 bases and J 3 bases; bases outside gene matches: 8. CDR3 protein: CASSHRDSFYEQYF. The DNA of the CDR3 is TGTGCCAGTAGCCACCGGGACAGTTTCTACGAGCAGTACTTC. The full variable domain, with the rest looked up from reference TRBV19 and TRBJ2-7, is DGGITQSPKYLFRKEGQNVTLSCEQNLNHDAMYWYRQDPGQGLRLIYYSQIVNDFQKGDIAEGYSVSREKKESFPLTVTSAQKNPTAFYLCASSHRDSFYEQYFGPGTRLTVT.

This sequence joins TRBV6-1 and TRBJ2-3; TRBD2 agrees at 11 bases. V lost 2 bases to trimming and J lost 0 bases; unmatched junction nucleotides: 7. This CDR3 is built from 18 residues. CDR1 is MNHNS, CDR2 SASEGT, per germline. CDR3 coding DNA: TGTGCCAGCAGTGAACAACTAGCGGGAGCCCCTAGCACAGATACGCAGTATTTT. Its translation: CASSEQLAGAPSTDTQYF.

There are a few counts of this clone. The chain recombines TRBV15 with TRBJ2-7, with TRBD2 matching 9 bases. J was trimmed by 3 bases and V by 0 bases; bases with no gene match: 3. The CDR3 is made up of 15 amino acids. Germline CDR1 is LNHNV and CDR2 is YYDKDF (reference sequence). The CDR3, as DNA: TGTGCCACCAGCAGAGAGGCGGGGGGGAGCTACGAGCAGTACTTC. It codes for CATSREAGGSYEQYF. The full variable domain, with the rest looked up from reference TRBV15 and TRBJ2-7, is DAMVIQNPRYQVTQFGKPVTLSCSQTLNHNVMYWYQQKSSQAPKLLFHYYDKDFNNEADTPDNFQSRRPNTSFCFLDIRSPGLGDTAMYLCATSREAGGSYEQYFGPGTRLTVT.

The chain recombines TRBV11-2 with TRBJ2-5; 8 bases map to TRBD1. This CDR3 is 15 amino acids long. Germline CDR1 SGHAT, CDR2 FQNNGV. V dropped 3 bases and J dropped 5; count of bases not matched to a gene: 8. CDR3 coding DNA: TGTGCCAGCAGCTTCCAGGGGGCGCTGGGGGAGACCCAGTACTTC. This translates into CASSFQGALGETQYF.

The J gene is TRBJ1-2, the V gene TRBV6-5; 8 positions agree with TRBD1. Looked up from germline, CDR1 is MNHEY and CDR2 is SVGAGI. This CDR3 comprises 14 residues. Germline trimming cut 6 bases from V and 6 bases from J; bases unmatched to any gene: 9. The CDR3 loop reads CASRLQGESNGYTF. The DNA of the CDR3 is TGTGCCAGCAGGTTACAGGGGGAAAGCAATGGCTACACCTTC.

Concerning this clone itself: Germline and junction disagree at one end, which may indicate a read error. This chain links TRBV7-9 with TRBJ2-7; 7 positions match TRBD1. CDR1 is SEHNR and CDR2 is FQNEAQ in the germline V gene (reference sequence). CDR3 length: 13 amino acids. CDR3 DNA: TGTTCCAGCAGCGGACAGGAGACCTACGAGCAGTACTTC. Protein sequence: CSSSGQETYEQYF.

The chain links TRBV9 to TRBJ1-2; tentative D call: TRBD1 (5 bases). The CDR3 length is 14 residues. Trimming pared 0 bases from V and 2 bases from J, leaving 8 bases between. The germline V gene has CDR1 SGDLS and CDR2 YYNGEE. The CDR3 bases are TGTGCCAGCAGCGTAGGGGGCAGCAACTATGGCTACACCTTC. Translated: CASSVGGSNYGYTF.

The chain links TRBV15 to TRBJ2-5, with D possibly TRBD1 on 5 matching bases. Gene TRBJ2-7 matches the end of the DNA better, so the J call may be wrong. CDR1 and CDR2 from the germline V gene are LNHNV and YYDKDF (reference sequence). CDR3 length: 15 amino acids. The CDR3 DNA sequence: TGTGCCACCAGCAGAGTGCAGGGTGTCTCCTACGAGCAGTACTTC. Amino acids: CATSRVQGVSYEQYF.

The chain couples TRBV7-8 to TRBJ2-5, with 10 bases aligning to TRBD1. V was pared by 2 bases and J by 3 bases, with 6 bases of the junction left unmatched. The germline gives CDR1 SGHVS, CDR2 FQNEAQ. The CDR3 loop spans 16 amino acids. The CDR3 loop is CASSLWDRGVEETQYF. CDR3 coding DNA: TGTGCCAGCAGCTTATGGGACAGGGGCGTAGAAGAGACCCAGTACTTC.

This sequence joins TRBV7-9 and TRBJ2-7, with 12 bases matching TRBD1. The CDR3 spans 16 residues. With V trimmed by 5 bases and J by 4 bases, 9 bases remained unmatched. CDR1 is SEHNR, CDR2 FQNEAQ, per germline (reference sequence). The CDR3 protein is CASSPGDRGRMYEQYF. The CDR3 nucleotides are TGTGCCAGCAGCCCAGGGGACAGGGGGCGCATGTACGAGCAGTACTTC.

The chain couples TRBV19 to TRBJ2-2; D is perhaps TRBD2 (6 bases). V was shortened by 3 bases and J by 3 bases, with 11 bases between the two germline ends. Germline V gene data show CDR1 as LNHDA and CDR2 as SQIVND (reference sequence). The CDR3 has 15 amino acids. The CDR3 sequence: CASSMGGTYTGELFF. As DNA, the CDR3 is TGTGCCAGTAGTATGGGCGGGACCTACACCGGGGAGCTGTTTTTT.

The V call is TRBV28, the J call TRBJ2-1; 9 bases line up with TRBD1. Per the germline V gene, CDR1 is MDHEN and CDR2 is SYDVKM. The junction had 7 bases not matched to a gene; V was cut back by 5 bases and J by 5 bases. The CDR3 loop spans 15 amino acids. The CDR3 here is CASSPDRGTDNEQFF. The CDR3 DNA follows: TGTGCCAGCAGTCCTGACAGGGGGACGGACAATGAGCAGTTCTTC.

The CDR3 loop is CAISEANRDGNYGYTF. The CDR3 nucleotides read TGTGCCATCAGTGAGGCAAACAGGGACGGTAACTATGGCTACACCTTC. The V gene is TRBV10-3, the J gene TRBJ1-2; the D gene is possibly TRBD1 (6 bases). The germline gives CDR1 ENHRY, CDR2 SYGVKD. Trimming took off 2 bases at V and 1 base at J, with 14 bases between the two ends. CDR3 length equals 16 residues.

V is TRBV19 and J is TRBJ2-1, with D unresolved. V was shortened by 3 bases and J by 6 bases, with 9 bases between the two germline ends. The germline gives CDR1 LNHDA, CDR2 SQIVND (reference sequence). The CDR3 has 13 amino acids. In DNA, the CDR3 is TGTGCCAGTAGTATTAGCCTCCCCAATGAGCAGTTCTTC. Its translation is CASSISLPNEQFF.

The genes are TRBV4-1 and TRBJ2-1, with D possibly TRBD2 on 6 matching bases. The CDR3 has 16 residues. V lost 4 bases to trimming and J lost 6 bases, with 19 bases between them. Germline CDR1 is MGHRA and CDR2 is YSYEKL. The CDR3 DNA reads as TGCGCCAGCAGCCTAGGTGGAGGGGCTCTAGTCAATGAGCAGTTCTTC. Translation gives CASSLGGGALVNEQFF.

The V and J genes are TRBV11-3 and TRBJ2-1, with D perhaps TRBD2 (6 bases). Germline V gene sequence: CDR1 SGHNT, CDR2 YENEEA. Trimming shortened V by 1 base and J by 12 bases, and 10 bases separated the two germline ends. The CDR3 loop spans 12 amino acids. The CDR3 loop is CASSLGPGLQFF. The CDR3 coding sequence is TGTGCCAGCAGCTTAGGACCGGGACTGCAGTTCTTC.

This chain joins TRBV7-9 and TRBJ2-7; 8 bases line up with TRBD1. This CDR3 region has 15 residues. CDR1 SEHNR and CDR2 FQNEAQ come from the germline V gene (reference sequence). V lost 3 bases, J lost 2 bases, and 6 bases stayed unmatched. CDR3 DNA: TGTGCCAGCAGCTTTGGACCGGGACAGGCCTACGAGCAGTACTTC. This codes for CASSFGPGQAYEQYF.

This sequence joins TRBV6-1 and TRBJ1-1; D possibly corresponds to TRBD1 (5 bases). The CDR3 sequence is 13 residues long. Germline lookup yields CDR1 MNHNS and CDR2 SASEGT. The V gene lost 7 bases and the J gene lost 5 bases, with 14 bases spanning the gap. For the CDR3, the DNA is TGTGCCAGCACGCTCCAGGGAGGTACTGAAGCTTTCTTT. Translated: CASTLQGGTEAFF.

The genes are TRBV11-3 and TRBJ2-7; 7 positions agree with TRBD1. The length of the CDR3 is 13 residues. V trimming: 5 bases; J trimming: 2 bases; junction bases outside the gene matches: 3. Looked up from germline, CDR1 is SGHNT and CDR2 is YENEEA. CDR3 protein: CASSPGQPYEQYF. CDR3 coding DNA: TGTGCCAGCAGCCCGGGACAGCCCTACGAGCAGTACTTC.

The V and J genes are TRBV15 and TRBJ2-3, with D maybe TRBD1 (5 bases). This CDR3 has 15 residues. Germline V lookup: CDR1 LNHNV, CDR2 YYDKDF (reference sequence). Trimming removed 1 base from V and 1 base from J, with 9 bases in between. The CDR3 here is CATSRGVGRTDTQYF. CDR3 sequence (DNA): TGTGCCACCAGCAGAGGTGTGGGGCGCACAGATACGCAGTATTTT.